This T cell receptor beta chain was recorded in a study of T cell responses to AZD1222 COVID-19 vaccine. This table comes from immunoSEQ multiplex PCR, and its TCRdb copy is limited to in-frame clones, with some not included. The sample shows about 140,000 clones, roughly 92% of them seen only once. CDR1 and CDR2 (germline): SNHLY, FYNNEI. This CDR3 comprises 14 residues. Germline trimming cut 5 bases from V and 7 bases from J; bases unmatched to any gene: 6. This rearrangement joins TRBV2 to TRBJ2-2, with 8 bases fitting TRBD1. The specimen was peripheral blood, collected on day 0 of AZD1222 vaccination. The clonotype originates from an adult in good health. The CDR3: CASSRQGAIGELFF. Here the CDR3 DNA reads TGTGCCAGCAGTAGGCAGGGGGCAATCGGGGAGCTGTTTTTT.